These T cell receptor beta chains were read from a single sample in a study of metastatic and nonmetastatic thyroid tumors. TCRdb reprocessed the PCR reads via MiXCR. The data show some 90,000 clones, 8.6% seen once. Specimen: blood. The receptors stem from a female donor with papillary thyroid cancer or a benign thyroid nodule (not recorded which). Some clones in this sample may be carry-over from other donors' samples. Each CDR3 is given with its conserved first and last residue. A D gene is named only where the DNA matches it firmly. The size entry is marked missing in some rows and otherwise reads once, few, many or a size class.

>TRBD1|TRBV12-3/TRBV12-4|19|TRBJ1-4|many
CASSSDGTGWNAANEKLFF
TGTGCCAGCAGTTCAGATGGGACAGGATGGAATGCGGCTAATGAAAAACTGTTTTTT
>-|TRBV29-1|12|TRBJ1-5|-
CSGGESNQPQHF
TGCAGCGGCGGGGAAAGCAATCAGCCCCAGCATTTT
>TRBD2|TRBV6-1|15|TRBJ2-1|many
CASFSGGANYNEQFF
TGTGCCAGTTTTAGCGGGGGGGCGAACTACAATGAGCAGTTCTTC
>TRBD1|TRBV11-2|15|TRBJ1-3|-
CASSSTGQAGNTIYF
TGTGCCAGCAGCTCCACTGGACAGGCTGGAAACACCATATATTTT
>-|TRBV3-1|13|TRBJ1-2|-
CASRGAINYGYTF
TGTGCCAGCAGGGGGGCTATTAACTATGGCTACACCTTC
>-|TRBV6-2/TRBV6-3|14|TRBJ2-5|many
CASSYGQGYETQYF
TGTGCCAGCAGTTACGGGCAGGGCTACGAGACCCAGTACTTC
>-|TRBV19|17|TRBJ1-6|many
CASSNSQMQRTNSPLHF
TGTGCCAGTAGCAACAGCCAAATGCAGAGAACTAATTCACCCCTCCACTTT
>-|TRBV11-1|15|TRBJ2-5|-
CASSLGSSRQETQYF
TGTGCCAGCAGCTTAGGGTCGTCTAGACAAGAGACCCAGTACTTC
>TRBD1|TRBV15|14|TRBJ1-4|many
CATSSRQGREKLFF
TGTGCCACCAGCTCTCGACAGGGACGTGAAAAACTGTTTTTT
>-|TRBV6-1|13|TRBJ1-2|many
CASSDQANYGYTF
TGTGCCAGCAGTGACCAGGCTAACTATGGCTACACCTTC
>-|TRBV15|15|TRBJ1-1|many
CATSRDRDPNTEAFF
TGTGCCACCAGCAGAGATAGAGACCCGAACACTGAAGCTTTCTTT
>TRBD1|TRBV18|17|TRBJ1-3|many
CASSPETGTFSGNTIYF
TGTGCCAGCTCACCGGAGACAGGGACCTTCTCTGGAAACACCATATATTTT
>-|TRBV7-8|15|TRBJ2-3|few
CASSQGTTNTDTQYF
TGTGCCAGCAGCCAGGGAACTACCAACACAGATACGCAGTATTTT
>TRBD1|TRBV11-2|16|TRBJ1-1|many
CASSLGTGRRNTEAFF
TGTGCCAGCAGCTTAGGGACAGGGAGGAGGAACACTGAAGCTTTCTTT
>-|TRBV5-1|14|TRBJ2-2|many
CASSLSRADGELFF
TGCGCCAGCAGCTTATCGAGGGCGGACGGGGAGCTGTTTTTT
>TRBD2|TRBV3-1|18|TRBJ2-3|many
CASSPLSGGSRSTDTQYF
TGTGCCAGCAGCCCCCTAAGCGGGGGCTCAAGGAGCACAGATACGCAGTATTTT
>TRBD1|TRBV20-1|15|TRBJ1-1|many
CSAKRTGAMNTEAFF
TGCAGTGCTAAGCGGACAGGGGCCATGAACACTGAAGCTTTCTTT
>-|TRBV20-1|13|TRBJ2-7|-
CSAPGGRSYEQYF
TGCAGTGCCCCCGGGGGCCGTTCCTACGAGCAGTACTTC
>-|TRBV24-1|15|TRBJ2-1|many
CATSEVASDHNEQFF
TGTGCCACCAGTGAAGTGGCTAGCGACCACAATGAGCAGTTCTTC
>TRBD1|TRBV20-1|14|TRBJ1-5|-
CSARVGQGFQPQHF
TGCAGTGCTAGAGTGGGACAGGGATTTCAGCCCCAGCATTTT
>-|TRBV12-3/TRBV12-4|11|TRBJ1-1|many
CASTLGGEAFF
TGTGCCAGCACCCTTGGGGGTGAAGCTTTCTTT
>-|TRBV12-1|16|TRBJ2-7|-
CASSFLGLAGAYEQYF
TGTGCCAGCAGCTTCCTGGGACTAGCGGGCGCCTACGAGCAGTACTTC